The 24 T cell receptor beta chains below come from one sample, sequenced in a study of cytomegalovirus exposure and HLA in healthy donors (dated by TCRdb to 2016 to 2017). Libraries were prepared through the immunoSEQ multiplex PCR assay. The multiplex PCR relied on a mix of 60 forward primers for TCR Vbeta segments and 13 reverse primers for TCR Jbeta segments. TCRdb obtained this table from immuneACCESS and retained in-frame rearrangements with V and J assigned. These tables miss some clones; where compared with another copy, unresolved V genes account for less than half of the shortfall, and the remainder is unexplained. The sample profile shows roughly 150,000 clones; 65% to 80% of them were found once. The ten biggest clones cover 3% to 3.5% of the sample. The sample comprised PBMCs. These receptors were collected from a male donor in good health and CMV-seronegative.

This chain connects TRBV1 to TRBJ2-5; the D segment call TRBD2 is taken from the table without a DNA check. TRBV1 is termed a pseudogene. CDR3 size: 19 residues. CDR3 nucleotide sequence: TGCACCAGCAGCCCGCTCCCTAGCGGGGGTTTGGGATGCAGGGAGACCCAGTACTTC. Its protein product is CTSSPLPSGGLGCRETQYF.

The gene calls are TRBV13 and TRBJ1-1, with no clear D. The CDR3 covers 14 residues. The V gene's germline CDR1 is PRHDT and CDR2 FYEKMQ (reference sequence). V was pared by 1 base and J by 4 bases, with 10 bases between. This CDR3 reads CASSLARVGTEAFF. CDR3 nucleotides: TGTGCCAGCAGCTTAGCTCGGGTTGGCACTGAAGCTTTCTTT.

The V call is TRBV7-3, the J call TRBJ1-1; the D gene is possibly TRBD1 (5 bases). The CDR3 has 15 amino acids. The V end lost 4 bases, the J end lost 1 base, and 13 bases lay between the germline ends. Germline assignment: CDR1 SGHTA and CDR2 FQGTGA. CDR3 coding DNA: TGTGCCAGCAGCTCCCAGAGGAGGGGGAACACTGAAGCTTTCTTT. This gives the protein CASSSQRRGNTEAFF.

The chain couples TRBV14 to TRBJ2-2, with D maybe TRBD1 (5 bases). The length of the CDR3 is 21 residues. Germline CDR1 and CDR2: SGHDN and FVKESK. V lost 0 bases and J lost 2, with 25 bases in between. CDR3 in DNA: TGTGCCAGCAGCCAAGATAAACCGCGCCCAGGAAGGGGCGCAAACACCGGGGAGCTGTTTTTT. Protein sequence: CASSQDKPRPGRGANTGELFF.

A single count supports this clone. The genes are TRBV11-2 and TRBJ2-1; D uncertain. The CDR3 covers 15 residues. In germline, CDR1 is SGHAT, CDR2 FQNNGV. Trimming removed 1 base at V and 2 bases at J, with 9 bases between. The CDR3 sequence is CASSLGLLAYNEQFF. As DNA, the CDR3 is TGTGCCAGCAGCTTAGGACTCCTAGCCTACAATGAGCAGTTCTTC.

This chain connects TRBV27 to TRBJ1-6; D might be TRBD1 (6 bases). Germline CDR1 is MNHEY and CDR2 is SMNVEV (reference sequence). The CDR3 totals 15 residues. The V end was cut by 5 bases, the J end by 7 bases, with 15 bases between. CDR3 loop: CASSRQALENSPLHF. CDR3 DNA sequence: TGTGCCAGCAGTAGACAGGCCCTCGAGAATTCACCCCTCCACTTT.

The chain joins TRBV7-9 to TRBJ2-3, with 11 nucleotides matching TRBD2. Germline-derived CDR1 and CDR2 are SEHNR and FQNEAQ (reference sequence). The V segment lost 3 bases and the J segment 2 bases; nucleotides outside the gene matches: 13. The CDR3 sequence is 19 residues long. The CDR3 protein is CASSFWLAGGSALTDTQYF. The CDR3 DNA is TGTGCCAGCAGCTTCTGGCTAGCGGGAGGCTCAGCTCTCACAGATACGCAGTATTTT.

The chain recombines TRBV7-9 with TRBJ1-5; perhaps TRBD1 as D (5 bases). Germline V CDR1 and CDR2: SEHNR, FQNEAQ (reference sequence). This CDR3 is 14 amino acids long. Trimming pared 1 base from V and 6 bases from J, leaving 10 bases between. This chain's CDR3 is CASSLGDSRQPQHF. The DNA of the CDR3 is TGTGCCAGCAGCTTAGGAGACAGTCGTCAGCCCCAGCATTTT.

The V call is TRBV11-2, the J call TRBJ2-3; TRBD1 matches at 9 bases. The CDR3 spans 17 residues. Germline CDR1 is SGHAT and CDR2 is FQNNGV. With V trimmed by 5 bases and J by 1 base, 10 bases remained unmatched. DNA for the CDR3: TGTGCCAGCAGCCCCGTACAGGGGGCGCGGGGCACAGATACGCAGTATTTT. Its protein is CASSPVQGARGTDTQYF.

The chain carries TRBV16 and TRBJ2-1; D remains ambiguous. From germline, CDR1 is KGHSY and CDR2 FQNENV. The CDR3 runs 17 residues. V dropped 0 bases and J dropped 0 bases, with 12 bases sitting between them. The CDR3 reads CASSQSEVMSSYNEQFF. The CDR3 bases are TGTGCCAGCAGCCAATCCGAGGTAATGAGCTCCTACAATGAGCAGTTCTTC.

The chain has TRBV7-8 and TRBJ1-3; no clear D. Germline values: CDR1 SGHVS, CDR2 FQNEAQ. V dropped 2 bases and J dropped 0 bases, with 14 bases sitting between them. The CDR3 is made up of 17 amino acids. CDR3 in DNA: TGTGCCAGCAGCTTACACCTATCAGGTTTCTCTGGAAACACCATATATTTT. Amino acids: CASSLHLSGFSGNTIYF.

This clone was counted between two and nine times. V gene TRBV4-1 combines with J gene TRBJ2-7, with D possibly matching TRBD2 (5 bases). This CDR3 region has 15 residues. Trimming cost V 4 bases and J 2 bases, with 15 bases left between them. Germline-derived CDR1 and CDR2 are MGHRA and YSYEKL. The CDR3 is CASSLRETGTYEQYF. CDR3 coding DNA: TGCGCCAGCAGCCTACGTGAGACGGGGACCTACGAGCAGTACTTC.

The chain links TRBV7-9 to TRBJ1-2; 7 nucleotides match TRBD1. CDR1 and CDR2 from the germline V gene are SEHNR and FQNEAQ (reference sequence). V was pared by 2 bases and J by 5 bases, with 8 bases of the junction left unmatched. This CDR3 is built from 15 residues. CDR3: CASSLQRQGLYGYTF. In DNA, the CDR3 is TGTGCCAGCAGCTTACAGAGACAGGGCCTTTATGGCTACACCTTC.

This clone was found once. This chain uses TRBV4-2 with TRBJ2-3, with 8 bases matching TRBD2. Per germline, CDR1 LGHNA and CDR2 YNFKEQ. V gave up 0 bases and J gave up 5 bases; unmatched junction bases: 10. The CDR3 is 17 amino acids. CDR3 loop: CASSQEGRTSFLDTQYF. The CDR3, as DNA: TGTGCCAGCAGCCAAGAGGGTAGGACTAGCTTTTTAGATACGCAGTATTTT.

The rearrangement joins TRBV10-3 to TRBJ2-7; no reliable D call. Trimming removed 0 bases from V and 5 bases from J, with 5 bases in between. The V gene's germline CDR1 is ENHRY and CDR2 SYGVKD. The CDR3 totals 12 residues. The CDR3 loop is CAISESGDEQYF. CDR3 in DNA: TGTGCCATCAGTGAGTCGGGCGACGAGCAGTACTTC.

The gene calls are TRBV27 and TRBJ2-5, with TRBD2 matching over 9 bases. The J call may not be correct, given that the DNA end is closer to TRBJ2-7. The germline CDR1 and CDR2 sequences are MNHEY and SMNVEV (reference sequence). The CDR3 extends over 14 amino acids. CDR3 protein: CASSFLAGIYEQYF. DNA for the CDR3: TGTGCCAGCAGTTTTCTAGCGGGGATATACGAGCAGTACTTC.

The chain is built from TRBV27 and TRBJ1-4; weak D call: TRBD1 (6 bases). V lost 7 bases, J lost 4 bases, and 7 bases lay in between. The CDR3 is made up of 12 amino acids. CDR1 MNHEY and CDR2 SMNVEV come from the germline V gene (reference sequence). The CDR3 region is CASKGGNEKLFF. CDR3 DNA: TGTGCCAGCAAAGGGGGTAATGAAAAACTGTTTTTT.

The chain joins TRBV11-2 to TRBJ2-7; the match to TRBD2 covers 11 bases. This CDR3 region has 17 residues. V was clipped by 1 base and J by 2 bases; unmatched bases: 7. The germline CDR1 and CDR2 sequences are SGHAT and FQNNGV. CDR3 protein: CASSLVSSGRYPYEQYF. The CDR3 DNA reads as TGTGCCAGCAGCTTAGTATCTAGCGGGAGGTACCCCTACGAGCAGTACTTC.

The CDR3 sequence is CASSLMDRVDEQYF. The CDR3 bases are TGCGCCAGCAGCTTAATGGACAGGGTGGACGAGCAGTACTTC. This rearrangement joins TRBV5-1 to TRBJ2-7; TRBD1 matches at 8 bases. The CDR3 runs to 14 residues. Looked up from germline, CDR1 is SGHRS and CDR2 is YFSETQ. Trimming removed 2 bases from V and 5 bases from J; junction bases left unmatched: 6.

The CDR3 is CASSFGPTDTQYF. CDR3 sequence (DNA): TGTGCCAGCAGCTTCGGTCCCACAGATACGCAGTATTTT. The chain links TRBV7-3 to TRBJ2-3, with no clear D. Germline V gene lookup returns CDR1 SGHTA and CDR2 FQGTGA. V was pared by 3 bases and J by 2 bases, with 6 bases between. This CDR3 contains 13 residues.

The chain carries TRBV7-9 and TRBJ1-2; D call uncertain. The CDR3 is made up of 16 amino acids. The V gene lost 5 bases and the J gene lost 0 bases, with 16 bases spanning the gap. CDR1 and CDR2 from the germline V gene are SEHNR and FQNEAQ (reference sequence). In nucleotides, the CDR3 is TGTGCCAGCAGCCCGTTCATTAGGGAGCCTAACTATGGCTACACCTTC. As protein: CASSPFIREPNYGYTF. The full variable domain, its missing parts supplied by reference TRBV7-9 and TRBJ1-2, is DTGVSQNPRHKITKRGQNVTFRCDPISEHNRLYWYRQTLGQGPEFLTYFQNEAQLEKSRLLSDRFSAERPKGSFSTLEIQRTEQGDSAMYLCASSPFIREPNYGYTFGSGTRLTVV.

This sequence joins TRBV7-2 and TRBJ2-5; no reliable D call. V was pared by 3 bases and J by 5 bases, with 7 bases between. The CDR3 loop spans 12 amino acids. The germline gives CDR1 SGHTA, CDR2 FQGNSA. For the CDR3, the DNA is TGTGCCAGCAGCTTCCTCCGGGAGACCCAGTACTTC. Translating it yields CASSFLRETQYF.

The chain joins TRBV2 to TRBJ1-5, with a possible D match to TRBD1 (6 bases). Trimming took off 7 bases at V and 3 bases at J, with 10 bases between the two ends. The CDR3 is 13 residues long. CDR1 and CDR2 (germline): SNHLY, FYNNEI. CDR3 amino acids: CASMRQVNQPQHF. CDR3 nucleotides: TGTGCCAGCATGCGACAGGTCAATCAGCCCCAGCATTTT.

In its sample, this clone was seen a few times. The chain employs TRBV9 and TRBJ1-1; D is uncertain. The CDR3 has 17 residues. Per germline, CDR1 SGDLS and CDR2 YYNGEE. Trimming left V 1 base short and J 0 bases short, with 16 bases between. CDR3 DNA sequence: TGTGCCAGCAGCGTAATGCCCTTGACACATATGAACACTGAAGCTTTCTTT. This codes for CASSVMPLTHMNTEAFF.